This TCR beta chain came from a study of blood T cells in healthy people across ages. Alongside a J-beta primer mix, a sample-barcoded 5' primer served in a second PCR lasting about 7 to 11 cycles. Every individual sample yielded 2.5 million or more paired-end reads (each containing CDR3). TCRdb processed the 5' RACE reads anew with MiXCR; each CDR3 protein has one entry. The repertoire holds fewer than 800,000 distinct CDR3 sequences, with approximately 30% as singletons. V was pared by 6 bases and J by 2 bases, with 8 bases of the junction left unmatched. This CDR3 has 15 amino acids. Looked up from germline, CDR1 is MNHNY and CDR2 is SVGAGI (reference sequence).

The receptor was isolated from an elderly woman in good health. Sequenced: blood. The chain uses TRBV6-6 and TRBJ2-7; 9 bases agree with TRBD1. In DNA form, the CDR3 reads TGTGCCAGCAGGGACCCGGGACAGGGCCCCTACGAGCAGTACTTC. Translating gives CASRDPGQGPYEQYF.